This entry features one T cell receptor beta chain sequence. These data are taken from a study of T cells after yellow fever vaccination. At the level of the study: Any fraction with a low cell number was prepared using SMART-Seq v4 Ultra Low Input.

The CDR3 runs 13 residues. Per the germline V gene, CDR1 is SGHRS and CDR2 is YFSETQ. Trimming removed 4 bases from V and 8 bases from J, with 15 bases in between. TCR cDNA, made by 5'RACE template switching, carried an added universal primer site and UMIs. TCRdb analysed the 5' RACE reads with MiXCR anew, one entry per CDR3 protein. The sample includes a few hundred thousand distinct CDR3 sequences, about 9.5% of them seen just once. Sample: PBMCs, taken on the day of the first yellow fever vaccination. The receptor was derived from a young man who received the YFV17D yellow fever vaccine. The chain combines TRBV5-1 with TRBJ1-2, with D perhaps TRBD1 (5 bases). The CDR3 DNA reads as TGCGCCAGCAGCCCGCAGGGTGATCGCGGCTACACCTTC. Encoded protein: CASSPQGDRGYTF.